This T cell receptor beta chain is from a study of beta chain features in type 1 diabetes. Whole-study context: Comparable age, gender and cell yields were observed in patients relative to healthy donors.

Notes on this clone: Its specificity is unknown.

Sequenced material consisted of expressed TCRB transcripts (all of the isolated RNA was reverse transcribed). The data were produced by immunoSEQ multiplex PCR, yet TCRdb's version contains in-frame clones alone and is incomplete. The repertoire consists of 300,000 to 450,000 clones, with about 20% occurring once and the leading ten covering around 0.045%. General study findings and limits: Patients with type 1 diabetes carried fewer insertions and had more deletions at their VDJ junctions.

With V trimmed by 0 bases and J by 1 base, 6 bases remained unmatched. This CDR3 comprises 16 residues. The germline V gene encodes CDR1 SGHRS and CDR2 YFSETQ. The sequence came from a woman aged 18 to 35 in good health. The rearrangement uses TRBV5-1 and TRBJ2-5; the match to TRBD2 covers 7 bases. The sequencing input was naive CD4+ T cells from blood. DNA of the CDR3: TGCGCCAGCAGCTTGGGGCCAGCGGGGTTCCAAGAGACCCAGTACTTC. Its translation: CASSLGPAGFQETQYF.